This T cell receptor beta chain stems from a study of T cell clonotyping in hematopoietic cell transplantation (dated by TCRdb to the early 2020s). Background for the entire study: A total of under 150 blood samples were collected in the study from 35 consecutive transplant recipients and their related donors. Patient recruitment ran from September 2015 to January 2017, and follow-up continued until late 2020 or death. What the authors observed across the whole study: After transplant, TCR diversity in recipients dropped, and pathologically expanded clonotypes climbed progressively between day 30 and day 180. Donor and pretransplant recipient Inverse Simpson Index values predicted broader posttransplant TCR repertoire diversity. Sample size was limited, and cells were not sorted, so CD4 and CD8 repertoire contributions could not be separated. Overlap with donor repertoires was found for only a small fraction of recipient repertoires, with over 95% found to appear de novo at the given depth.

The immunoSEQ assay, a bias-controlled multiplex PCR with V- and J-specific primers, was used to amplify TCR beta CDR3 regions from genomic DNA. A proprietary barcode and Illumina adapter sequences were added to the CDR3 amplicons in a second PCR step. CDR3 libraries were sequenced on an Illumina MiSeq instrument. The authors processed their data as follows. Export and quality control were done with immunoSEQ Analyzer 3.0, while downstream analyses used R Bioconductor and Immunarch. Only productive rearrangements within the normalized downsampled data set were used in the calculation of repertoire metrics. In the normalized cohort, a clonotype counted as pathologically expanded if the clonotype was larger than 5 templates. Repertoire diversity was measured with the Inverse Simpson Index. The non-normalized data set was used for CMV-specificity analyses so that all clonotypes could be captured. TCRdb provides this immuneACCESS table in a form limited to in-frame rearrangements. Some clones are lacking; in checked studies, under half of them reflect an unresolved V gene, and why the rest are absent is not known. The V and J calls and clone size were taken over from that table, and D and trimming were inferred from the DNA. This sample has around 8,400 clones in its table, and 80% to 90% of those were observed once. The ten largest clones represent more than 4.5% of the sample.

The CDR3, cysteine through phenylalanine, is 16 amino acids long. The only DNA kept is the CDR3, 48 bases in frame from the first base. CDR1 and CDR2 are drawn from the germline V gene: SNHLY, FYNNEI. V loses 11 bases at its end and J loses 4 bases; junction bases beyond the gene matches: 11. In regard to this clone: Its antigen target is currently unknown. Per-base qualities were not stored, and no clone one base away is much larger.

The time point label on this specimen signifies: 180 days after allo-HCT. Recipient blood was collected about 28 days before transplant and at days 30, 100 and 180 after transplant. Nuclei Lysis Solution was used to extract genomic DNA from fresh or cryopreserved unfractionated peripheral blood mononuclear cells. Sequencing was performed on peripheral blood mononuclear cells, taken 180 days after allogeneic stem cell transplant. Rearrangement joined TRBV2 to TRBJ2-6, with 10 bases in between that match TRBD1. The TCR comes from a female patient in her fifties who had an allogeneic stem cell transplant from an unrelated donor, so the T cells may come from the graft donor. Some clones in this sample may be carry-over from other donors' samples. The DNA sequence is TGTGCCCAAGCGTGGGACAGGGGTTACGGGGCCAACGTCCTGACTTTC. Its protein is CAQAWDRGYGANVLTF.